These T cell receptor beta chains were read from a single sample in a study of shared clonotypes between healthy human individuals. Sequenced by immunoSEQ multiplex PCR; TCRdb stores in-frame clones only, minus some. The table lists about 2.2 million clones, roughly 95% of them singletons, with around 1.7% in the top ten. Specimen: naive CD8+ T cells from PBMCs. Receptor source: a man between 18 and 29 years old in good health. Some clones in this sample may be carry-over from other donors' samples. Both conserved end residues are part of each CDR3. A D gene is named only where the DNA matches it firmly. The size field is filled for only some rows; it gives once, few, many or a size class.

clone_size: NA; d_call: NA; j_call: TRBJ2-3; v_call: TRBV6-1; cdr3_aa: CASSAEDTQYF; cdr3_nt: TGTGCCAGCAGTGCAGAGGATACGCAGTATTTT
clone_size: NA; d_call: TRBD1; j_call: TRBJ2-5; v_call: TRBV7-7; cdr3_aa: CASSPRQGSETQYF; cdr3_nt: TGTGCCAGCAGCCCCCGACAGGGGTCGGAGACCCAGTACTTC
clone_size: NA; d_call: NA; j_call: TRBJ2-1; v_call: TRBV29-1; cdr3_aa: CSVRITDRFYNEQFF; cdr3_nt: TGCAGCGTTAGGATAACAGACAGGTTCTACAATGAGCAGTTCTTC
clone_size: NA; d_call: NA; j_call: TRBJ2-7; v_call: TRBV18; cdr3_aa: CASPKGGGSYEQYF; cdr3_nt: TGTGCCAGCCCTAAGGGGGGGGGATCCTACGAGCAGTACTTC
clone_size: NA; d_call: NA; j_call: TRBJ1-5; v_call: TRBV6-1; cdr3_aa: CASSESRTEYSNQPQHF; cdr3_nt: TGTGCCAGCAGTGAATCTCGGACAGAGTATAGCAATCAGCCCCAGCATTTT
clone_size: NA; d_call: TRBD1; j_call: TRBJ1-1; v_call: TRBV5-5; cdr3_aa: CASSRQGGAFF; cdr3_nt: TGTGCCAGCAGTCGACAGGGTGGAGCTTTCTTT
clone_size: NA; d_call: TRBD1; j_call: TRBJ2-7; v_call: TRBV5-5; cdr3_aa: CASSSWDRRYEQYF; cdr3_nt: TGTGCCAGCAGCTCCTGGGACAGGCGGTACGAGCAGTACTTC
clone_size: NA; d_call: NA; j_call: TRBJ1-4; v_call: TRBV4-3; cdr3_aa: CASSQDMGRGTEKLFF; cdr3_nt: TGCGCCAGCAGCCAAGATATGGGGAGAGGAACGGAAAAACTGTTTTTT
clone_size: NA; d_call: NA; j_call: TRBJ2-7; v_call: TRBV7-8; cdr3_aa: CASSPSEIPYEQYF; cdr3_nt: TGTGCCAGCAGCCCGAGTGAAATTCCCTACGAGCAGTACTTC
clone_size: NA; d_call: NA; j_call: TRBJ2-1; v_call: TRBV11-2; cdr3_aa: CASRARSGAHEQFF; cdr3_nt: TGTGCCAGCAGGGCAAGGTCCGGGGCCCATGAGCAGTTCTTC
clone_size: once; d_call: TRBD1; j_call: TRBJ2-7; v_call: TRBV10-3; cdr3_aa: CAISGGTGTYEQYF; cdr3_nt: TGTGCCATCAGCGGGGGGACAGGGACATACGAGCAGTACTTC
clone_size: NA; d_call: NA; j_call: TRBJ2-6; v_call: TRBV7-3; cdr3_aa: CASSFPRQGGPSGANVLTF; cdr3_nt: TGTGCCAGCAGCTTCCCTCGGCAGGGGGGCCCCTCTGGGGCCAACGTCCTGACTTTC
clone_size: NA; d_call: NA; j_call: TRBJ2-2; v_call: TRBV28; cdr3_aa: CASRFAGNTGELFF; cdr3_nt: TGTGCCAGCAGATTCGCGGGGAACACCGGGGAGCTGTTTTTT
clone_size: NA; d_call: NA; j_call: TRBJ2-7; v_call: TRBV11-2; cdr3_aa: CASSSRQGGSYEQYF; cdr3_nt: TGTGCCAGCAGCTCGCGACAGGGAGGATCCTACGAGCAGTACTTC
clone_size: NA; d_call: TRBD1; j_call: TRBJ2-7; v_call: TRBV11-2; cdr3_aa: CASSLWDRAISHEQYF; cdr3_nt: TGTGCCAGCAGCTTATGGGACAGGGCTATTTCGCACGAGCAGTACTTC
clone_size: NA; d_call: NA; j_call: TRBJ2-7; v_call: TRBV7-6; cdr3_aa: CASSPDRTTSYEQYF; cdr3_nt: TGTGCCAGCAGCCCCGACAGGACCACCTCCTACGAGCAGTACTTC
clone_size: NA; d_call: NA; j_call: TRBJ1-2; v_call: TRBV6-5; cdr3_aa: CASSPPGRAYGYTF; cdr3_nt: TGTGCCAGCAGCCCCCCGGGGAGGGCCTATGGCTACACCTTC
clone_size: NA; d_call: TRBD2; j_call: TRBJ2-3; v_call: TRBV27; cdr3_aa: CASSLLPPGGQYF; cdr3_nt: TGTGCCAGCAGTTTATTACCCCCGGGGGGGCAGTATTTT
clone_size: NA; d_call: NA; j_call: TRBJ1-1; v_call: TRBV15; cdr3_aa: CATRDMNTEAFF; cdr3_nt: TGTGCCACCCGGGACATGAACACTGAAGCTTTCTTT
clone_size: NA; d_call: TRBD1; j_call: TRBJ1-5; v_call: TRBV28; cdr3_aa: CASARWDREPLENQPQHF; cdr3_nt: TGTGCCAGCGCAAGGTGGGACAGGGAACCCTTAGAGAATCAGCCCCAGCATTTT
clone_size: NA; d_call: NA; j_call: TRBJ2-7; v_call: TRBV5-1; cdr3_aa: CASSPTAGDYEQYF; cdr3_nt: TGCGCCAGCAGCCCGACGGCAGGGGACTACGAGCAGTACTTC
clone_size: NA; d_call: NA; j_call: TRBJ1-3; v_call: TRBV7-6; cdr3_aa: CASTSRSGDSF; cdr3_nt: TGTGCCAGCACCTCAAGGTCAGGCGATTCTTTT